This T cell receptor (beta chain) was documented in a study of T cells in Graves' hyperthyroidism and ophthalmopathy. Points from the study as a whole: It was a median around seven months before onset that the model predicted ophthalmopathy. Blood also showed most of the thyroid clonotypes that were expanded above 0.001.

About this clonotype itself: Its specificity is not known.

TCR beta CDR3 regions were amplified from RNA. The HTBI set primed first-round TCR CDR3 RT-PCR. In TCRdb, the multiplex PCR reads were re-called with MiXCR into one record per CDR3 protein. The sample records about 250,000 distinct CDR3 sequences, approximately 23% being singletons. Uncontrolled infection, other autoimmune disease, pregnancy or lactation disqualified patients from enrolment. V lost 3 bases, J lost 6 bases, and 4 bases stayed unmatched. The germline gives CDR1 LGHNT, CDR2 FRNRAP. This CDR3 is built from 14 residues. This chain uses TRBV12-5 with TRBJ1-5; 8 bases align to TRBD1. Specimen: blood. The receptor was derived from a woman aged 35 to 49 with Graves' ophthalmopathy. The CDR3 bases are TGTGCTAGTGGTTTTCAGGGGGCGGTTCAGCCCCAGCATTTT. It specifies CASGFQGAVQPQHF. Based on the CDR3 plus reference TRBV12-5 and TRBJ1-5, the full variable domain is DARVTQTPRHKVTEMGQEVTMRCQPILGHNTVFWYRQTMMQGLELLAYFRNRAPLDDSGMPKDRFSAEMPDATLATLKIQPSEPRDSAVYFCASGFQGAVQPQHFGDGTRLSIL.